This T cell receptor (beta chain) was sequenced in a study of cytomegalovirus exposure and HLA in healthy donors. Study-wide points: Immune exposure information available was restricted to CMV serostatus. When a later analysis compared HLA-associated TCR beta chains with equally common others, the HLA-associated chains turned out to be more clonally expanded and to have lower generation probabilities. In an earlier analysis, productive rearrangement rates for most beta V segments clustered near 87% or 30%.

The CDR3 is 15 residues long. In the PCR, 60 Vbeta and 13 Jbeta primers were used. TCRdb's table, derived via immunoSEQ multiplex PCR, lists solely in-frame clones and lacks some. The sample contains 150,000 to 200,000 clones, approximately 80% of which appear only once. In regard to this clone: Antigen specificity is unknown.

The chain has TRBV21-1 and TRBJ1-2; the tabulated D call, TRBD1, remains unverified against the DNA. TRBV21-1 is a known pseudogene. Sample: PBMCs. This TCR was sampled from a woman aged 18 to 35 in good health and CMV-seronegative. The CDR3 sequence: CASSKPLRDNYGYTF. CDR3 DNA sequence: TGTGCCAGCAGCAAGCCCCTCAGGGATAACTATGGCTACACCTTC.